This entry is about one T cell receptor (beta chain). Method: immunoSEQ multiplex PCR; TCRdb's copy keeps in-frame clones and lacks some. The table shows around 15,000 clones, with 92% occurring only once. This entry belongs to a study of T cell clones after liver transplantation. Turning to the study itself: Tolerant meant at least one year fully off immunosuppression without liver enzymes above twice normal.

The sample in question was CD8+ T cells from blood, obtained before liver transplant. The clonotype originates from a human donor who received a liver transplant.

The CDR3 DNA reads TGTGCCAGCAGCGCTCTAGGAACAGGGGCAGATACGCAGTATTTT. It yields the protein CASSALGTGADTQYF. V is TRBV9 and J is TRBJ2-3; 7 nucleotides match TRBD1. The CDR3 is 15 amino acids. The V gene's germline CDR1 is SGDLS and CDR2 YYNGEE. Trimming took 3 bases from V and 4 from J; bases not matched to a gene: 8.